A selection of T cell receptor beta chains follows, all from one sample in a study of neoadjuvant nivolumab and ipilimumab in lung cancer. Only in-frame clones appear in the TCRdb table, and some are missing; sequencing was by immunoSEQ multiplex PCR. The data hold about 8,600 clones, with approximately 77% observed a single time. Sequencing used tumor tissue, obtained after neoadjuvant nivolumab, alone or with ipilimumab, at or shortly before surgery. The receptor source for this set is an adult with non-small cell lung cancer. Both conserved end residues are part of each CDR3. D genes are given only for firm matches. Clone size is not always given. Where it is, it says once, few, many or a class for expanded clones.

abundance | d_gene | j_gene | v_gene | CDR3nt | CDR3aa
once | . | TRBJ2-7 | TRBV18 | TGTGCCAGCTCACCACCGAGCCGGAATTCCTACGAGCAGTACTTC | CASSPPSRNSYEQYF
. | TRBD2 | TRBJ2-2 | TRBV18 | TGTGCCAGCTCACCACGAGTGAGCGGGACGAACACCGGGGAGCTGTTTTTT | CASSPRVSGTNTGELFF
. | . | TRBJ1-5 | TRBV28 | TGTGCCACCGCAACAGCCAGGGAAAGTCAGCCCCAGCATTTT | CATATARESQPQHF
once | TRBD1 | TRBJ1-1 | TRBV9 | TGTGCCAGCAGCGTAGGGGGACAGCGGAACACTGAAGCTTTCTTT | CASSVGGQRNTEAFF
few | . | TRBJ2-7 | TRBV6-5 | TGTGCCAGCAGTTACTCGTCGGGGACGTCCTACGAGCAGTACTTC | CASSYSSGTSYEQYF
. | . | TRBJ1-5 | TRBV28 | TGTGCCAGCAGTTTAAGAAAAGTCTCCAATCAGCCCCAGCATTTT | CASSLRKVSNQPQHF
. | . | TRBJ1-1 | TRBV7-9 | TGTGCCAGCAGCTTAGGCGCTGTTGAGGGCGCTTTCTTT | CASSLGAVEGAFF
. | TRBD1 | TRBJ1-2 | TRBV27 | TGTGCCAGCAGTTTGGACAGGGACTATGGCTACACCTTC | CASSLDRDYGYTF
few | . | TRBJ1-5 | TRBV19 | TGTGCCAGTAGTGTAGGGACGGAGGCCTTCCAGCCCCAGCATTTT | CASSVGTEAFQPQHF
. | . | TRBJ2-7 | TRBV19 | TGTGCCAGTAGTATTATGTTTTCGGGCTCCTACGAGCAGTACTTC | CASSIMFSGSYEQYF
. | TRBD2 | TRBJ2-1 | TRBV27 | TGTGCCAGCAGTTTAGGGGCTAGCGGCTACAATGAGCAGTTCTTC | CASSLGASGYNEQFF
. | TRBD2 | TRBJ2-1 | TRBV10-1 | TGCGCCAGCAGTGGACTAGCGGGAGATGAGCAGTTCTTC | CASSGLAGDEQFF
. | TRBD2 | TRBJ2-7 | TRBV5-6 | TGTGCCAGCAGCCGTCCGGGGGGTGAAAACTACGAGCAGTACTTC | CASSRPGGENYEQYF
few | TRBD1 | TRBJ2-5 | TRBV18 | TGTGCCAGCTCACCAGTCACCGGACAGGCCTATAAGCAAGAGACCCAGTACTTC | CASSPVTGQAYKQETQYF
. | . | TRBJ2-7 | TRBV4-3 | TGCGCCAGCAGCCAAGATCGATCGCTCTTTGGCTACGAGCAGTACTTC | CASSQDRSLFGYEQYF
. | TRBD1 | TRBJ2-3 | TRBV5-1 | TGCGCCAGCAAGGGTATATGGGACAGATCGGTTTGGGCTAGCACAGATACGCAGTATTTT | CASKGIWDRSVWASTDTQYF
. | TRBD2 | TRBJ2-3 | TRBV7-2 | TGTGCCAGCAGGTCTAGCGGAAGCACAGATACGCAGTATTTT | CASRSSGSTDTQYF
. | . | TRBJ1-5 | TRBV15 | TGTGCCACCAGCAGAGACAGGGTTAGCAATCAGCCCCAGCATTTT | CATSRDRVSNQPQHF
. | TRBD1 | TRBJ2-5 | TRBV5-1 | TGCGCCAGCAGCTTTCGTACAGGGGGAGGAGAGACCCAGTACTTC | CASSFRTGGGETQYF
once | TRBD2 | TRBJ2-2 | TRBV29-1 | TGCAGCGCCGGGGGGGCTAGCGGGATGGAGGTCGGGGAGCTGTTTTTT | CSAGGASGMEVGELFF
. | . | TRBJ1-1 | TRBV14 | TGTGCCAGCAGCCACCTCAGGGGTCGCGCCACTGAAGCTTTCTTT | CASSHLRGRATEAFF
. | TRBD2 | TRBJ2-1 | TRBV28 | TGTGCCAGCAGTTTATCGGGACTAGCCTACACGAGCTCCTACAATGAGCAGTTCTTC | CASSLSGLAYTSSYNEQFF
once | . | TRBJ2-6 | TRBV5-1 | TGCGCCAGCAGCTTGGGGGCGTCTGGGGCCAACGTCCTGACTTTC | CASSLGASGANVLTF
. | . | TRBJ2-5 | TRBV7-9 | TGTGCCAGCAGCTTAGACGACTATCAAGAGACCCAGTACTTC | CASSLDDYQETQYF
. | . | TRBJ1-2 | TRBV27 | TGTGCCACCTCGGGTGTGGCAGGGGCGAACTATGGCTACACCTTC | CATSGVAGANYGYTF
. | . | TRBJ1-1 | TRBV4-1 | TGCGCCAGCAGCCAAGGGGTCCGAGGTGGGACTGAAGCTTTCTTT | CASSQGVRGGTEAFF
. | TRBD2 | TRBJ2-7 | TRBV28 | TGTGCCAGCAGTGCCCCCGGGGAGGGGAGCCGGAGAGAGCAGTACTTC | CASSAPGEGSRREQYF
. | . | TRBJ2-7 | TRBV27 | TGTGCCAGCAGTTTACAACAGGGCCCCTACGAGCAGTACTTC | CASSLQQGPYEQYF
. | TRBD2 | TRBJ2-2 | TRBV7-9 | TGTGCCAGCAGCCCCGGGACAACGGGAGGGTACACCGGGGAGCTGTTTTTT | CASSPGTTGGYTGELFF
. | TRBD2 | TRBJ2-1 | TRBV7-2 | TGTGCCAGCAGCTCGCGTCTAGCGGGACTCTACAATGAGCAGTTCTTC | CASSSRLAGLYNEQFF
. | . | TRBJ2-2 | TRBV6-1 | TGTGCCAGCAGAGATATAGCGGAACGCACCGGGGAGCTGTTTTTT | CASRDIAERTGELFF
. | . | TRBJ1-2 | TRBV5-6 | TGTGCCAGCAGCCGGGGGGCCGGGTCCGGCGGCTACACCTTC | CASSRGAGSGGYTF
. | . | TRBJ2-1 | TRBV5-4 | TGTGCCAGCAGCTTCCTGGGGCCTTACAATGAGCAGTTCTTC | CASSFLGPYNEQFF
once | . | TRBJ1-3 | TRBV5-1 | TGCGCCAGCAGCGTTGACCCGTGGAACACCATATATTTT | CASSVDPWNTIYF
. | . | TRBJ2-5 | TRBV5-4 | TGTGCCAGCACCACACGGGGTTATGGGACCCAGTACTTC | CASTTRGYGTQYF
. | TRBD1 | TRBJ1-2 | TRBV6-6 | TGTGCCAGCAGCCTATCCGGGACAGGGAGTGGCTACACCTTC | CASSLSGTGSGYTF
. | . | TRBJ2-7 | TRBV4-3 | TGCGCCAGCAGCCAAGATGTCAGGACCTACGAGCAGTACTTC | CASSQDVRTYEQYF
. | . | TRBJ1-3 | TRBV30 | TGTGCGATGGAGTCAGGGCTCGGAAACACCATATATTTT | CAMESGLGNTIYF
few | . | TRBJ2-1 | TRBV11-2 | TGTGCCAGCAGCTTCGCGGGTCAATCCTACAATGAGCAGTTCTTC | CASSFAGQSYNEQFF
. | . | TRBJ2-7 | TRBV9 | TGTGCCAGCAGCGCCTTCGGACAGTCCTACGAGCAGTACTTC | CASSAFGQSYEQYF
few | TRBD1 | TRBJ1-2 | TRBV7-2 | TGTGCCAGCAGCCAGGACAGGGTGTATGGCTACACCTTC | CASSQDRVYGYTF
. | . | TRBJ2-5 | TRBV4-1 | TGCGCCAGCAGCCAAGATGAAGGGATGTCTCAAGAGACCCAGTACTTC | CASSQDEGMSQETQYF
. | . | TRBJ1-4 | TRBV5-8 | TGTGCCAGCAGCTTGGACGGCAGGGGTGATGAAAAACTGTTTTTT | CASSLDGRGDEKLFF
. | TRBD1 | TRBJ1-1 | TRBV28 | TGTGCCAGCAGTTTCTACTTCGGGCAAACCTACGGACAGGAACAGACCGCTTTCTTT | CASSFYFGQTYGQEQTAFF
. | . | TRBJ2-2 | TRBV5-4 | TGTGCCAGCAGCCGTTCCACCGGGGAGCTGTTTTTT | CASSRSTGELFF
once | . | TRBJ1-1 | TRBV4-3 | TGCGCCAGCAGCCAAGATTCAGGGCTGAGGGACACTGAAGCTTTCTTT | CASSQDSGLRDTEAFF
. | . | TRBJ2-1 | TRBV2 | TGTGCCAGCCGGGGTGACTACAATGAGCAGTTCTTC | CASRGDYNEQFF
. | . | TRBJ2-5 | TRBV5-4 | TGTGCCAGCAGCTTGGACAGACAAGAGACCCAGTACTTC | CASSLDRQETQYF
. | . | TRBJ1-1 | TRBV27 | TGTGCCAGCAGTTTAGGTCAGCTCATGAACACTGAAGCTTTCTTT | CASSLGQLMNTEAFF
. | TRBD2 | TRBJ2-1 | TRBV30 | TGTGCCTGGAGTGACGGGACTAGTTTCTACAATGAGCAGTTCTTC | CAWSDGTSFYNEQFF
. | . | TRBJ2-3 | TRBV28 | TGTGCCAGCAGTCCAGGGACACCCTTCACAGATACGCAGTATTTT | CASSPGTPFTDTQYF
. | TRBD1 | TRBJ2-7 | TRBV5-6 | TGTGCCCGACTCAGGACAGGGATAAACGAGCAGTACTTC | CARLRTGINEQYF
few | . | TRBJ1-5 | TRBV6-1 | TGTGCCAGCAGTGAACGGGCAGGGGCATATAGCAATCAGCCCCAGCATTTT | CASSERAGAYSNQPQHF
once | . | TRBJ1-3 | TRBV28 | TGTGCCAGCAGTTTATTCCCGACAGGTTACTCTGGAAACACCATATATTTT | CASSLFPTGYSGNTIYF
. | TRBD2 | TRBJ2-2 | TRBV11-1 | TGTGCCAGCAGCGGCGGACCTTGGGCTAGCGGAGTCACCGGGGAGCTGTTTTTT | CASSGGPWASGVTGELFF
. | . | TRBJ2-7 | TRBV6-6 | TGTGCCAGCAGTCGATTGACCTACGAGCAGTACTTC | CASSRLTYEQYF
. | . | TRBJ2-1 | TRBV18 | TGTGCCAGCTCAACCCCCCTGGGCAATGAGCAGTTCTTC | CASSTPLGNEQFF
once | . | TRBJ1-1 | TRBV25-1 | TGTGCCAGCAGTGAATATAGTATCAACACTGAAGCTTTCTTT | CASSEYSINTEAFF
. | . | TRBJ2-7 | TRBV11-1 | TGTGCCAGCAGCACGGGGCAGGGATGGAACGAGCAGTACTTC | CASSTGQGWNEQYF
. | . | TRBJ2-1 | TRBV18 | TGTGCCAGCTCACCACCGTCCCACAATGAGCAGTTCTTC | CASSPPSHNEQFF